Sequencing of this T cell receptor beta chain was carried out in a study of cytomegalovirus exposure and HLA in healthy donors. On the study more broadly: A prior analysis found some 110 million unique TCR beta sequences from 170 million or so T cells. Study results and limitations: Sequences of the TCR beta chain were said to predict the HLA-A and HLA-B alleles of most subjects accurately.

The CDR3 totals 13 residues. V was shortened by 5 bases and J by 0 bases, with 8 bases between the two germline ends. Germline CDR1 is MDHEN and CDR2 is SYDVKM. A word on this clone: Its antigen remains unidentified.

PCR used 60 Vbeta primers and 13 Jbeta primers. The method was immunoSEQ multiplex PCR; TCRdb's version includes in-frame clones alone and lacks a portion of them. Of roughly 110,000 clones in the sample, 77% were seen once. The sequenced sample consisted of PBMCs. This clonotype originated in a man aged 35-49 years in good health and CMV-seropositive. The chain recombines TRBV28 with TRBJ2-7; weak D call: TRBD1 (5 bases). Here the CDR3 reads CASSKTVSYEQYF. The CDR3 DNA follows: TGTGCCAGCAGTAAGACAGTCTCCTACGAGCAGTACTTC.